This T cell receptor (beta chain) comes out of a study of OX40 agonist ivuxolimab in advanced cancers. At the level of the study: Hepatocellular carcinoma, melanoma, renal cell or head and neck cancer affected the dose-escalation patients. Cohort: around 83% men, mean age around 55, aged about 20 to 90.

Per germline, CDR1 SGHVS and CDR2 FNYEAQ. V shed 4 bases, J shed 6 bases, and the junction held 12 bases outside the gene matches. The CDR3 extends over 15 amino acids. Notes on this clone: Its antigen is undetermined.

Study-level findings and limits: Expanded clones were, on average, more numerous among CD8+ T cells than CD4+. Clonal expansion among partial responders at 0.1-3.0 mg/kg ranked near the lowest.

Profiled with immunoSEQ multiplex PCR; TCRdb holds only in-frame clones, not every one. Altogether 15,000 to 20,000 clones are present, around 80% being singletons, with the ten largest covering 14%. The chain employs TRBV7-6 and TRBJ2-7; 7 bases agree with TRBD1. The TCR sequence derives from an adult with an advanced solid tumor such as melanoma, head and neck, liver or kidney cancer. Source: CD4+ or CD8+ T cells sorted from blood, taken in a trial of the OX40 agonist ivuxolimab. This CDR3 reads CASSSGQFGVGEQYF. In DNA, the CDR3 is TGTGCCAGCAGCTCGGGACAGTTTGGTGTCGGCGAGCAGTACTTC.